The 12 T cell receptor beta chains presented below share a single source sample, sequenced in a study of blood T cells in healthy people across ages (dated by TCRdb to between 2014 and 2017). The receptor library was made with 5' RACE. Sequencing was performed on an Illumina HiSeq 2500. The second PCR ran for roughly 7 to 11 cycles and used a J-beta primer mix along with a sample-barcoded 5' primer. In TCRdb, the public reads were trimmed at Q25 with fastp and aligned with MiXCR, with productive beta chains retained. Entries that share a CDR3 protein sequence are merged under the most common genes and DNA. Across this sample there are 590,000 or so distinct CDR3 sequences, with approximately 30% seen only once. The ten biggest clones cover around 16% of the sample. Source material: blood. Every receptor here comes from a woman older than 75 in good health.

This clonotype was seen a handful of times. The chain has TRBV5-1 and TRBJ1-3; TRBD1 aligns across 7 bases. The CDR3 consists of 13 residues. J lost 0 bases, V lost 8 bases, and 2 bases had no gene match. Germline lookup yields CDR1 SGHRS and CDR2 YFSETQ. The CDR3 loop is CARQGYSGNTIYF. The CDR3 DNA is TGCGCCAGACAGGGGTACTCTGGAAACACCATATATTTT.

This clonotype was observed at least ten times. Given a much more abundant clone one base away, this may be a read error. This rearrangement joins TRBV27 to TRBJ1-2; 7 bases map to TRBD1. This CDR3 region has 14 residues. After removal of 0 bases from V and 7 bases from J, the junction contained 5 bases not matched to a gene. Germline V gene sequence: CDR1 MNHEY, CDR2 SMNVEV (reference sequence). DNA for the CDR3: TGTGCCAGCAGTTTATCGAACAGGGGTGGTGGCTACACCTTC. Amino acids: CASSLSNRGGGYTF.

The V gene is TRBV10-3, the J gene TRBJ1-2, with TRBD1 matching 11 bases. Germline values: CDR1 ENHRY, CDR2 SYGVKD. V was clipped by 6 bases and J by 5 bases; unmatched bases: 8. This CDR3 is built from 15 residues. DNA of the CDR3: TGTGCCATCAGGAGGGACAGGGGGTACGGTTATGGCTACACCTTC. It yields the protein CAIRRDRGYGYGYTF.

In this sample, this clonotype turned up many times. CDR3 in DNA: TGCGCCAGCAGCTATGACATTCGAGCAACGGGCTACACCTTC. Its protein is CASSYDIRATGYTF. The chain links TRBV5-1 to TRBJ1-2; D gene unclear. Germline lookup yields CDR1 SGHRS and CDR2 YFSETQ. The ends were cut back, 3 bases at V and 8 bases at J, with 17 bases in the middle. The CDR3 has 14 amino acids.

The chain employs TRBV5-1 and TRBJ2-5; the match to TRBD2 covers 9 bases. Matching the DNA end better, TRBJ2-7 makes the J call doubtful. The CDR3 loop spans 14 amino acids. The germline V gene has CDR1 SGHRS and CDR2 YFSETQ. CDR3 bases: TGCGCCAGCAGCGCCGGGACTAGCCTGGACGAGCAGTACTTC. It encodes CASSAGTSLDEQYF.

This clonotype was observed a handful of times. This may be a read error: a much more frequent sequence differs by one nucleotide. The rearrangement uses TRBV28 and TRBJ2-7, with 8 nucleotides matching TRBD1. This CDR3 has 13 residues. From germline, CDR1 is MDHEN and CDR2 SYDVKM. V trimming: 7 bases; J trimming: 5 bases; junction bases outside the gene matches: 7. The chain's CDR3 is CASNGQGPHEQYF. The CDR3 DNA is TGTGCCAGCAACGGACAGGGCCCCCACGAGCAGTACTTC.

Note on this clonotype: A much larger clone sits a single nucleotide away, making a read error possible. This chain connects TRBV28 to TRBJ2-3; no reliable D call. CDR1 and CDR2 from the germline V gene are MDHEN and SYDVKM. V was clipped by 3 bases and J by 2 bases, with 9 bases between them. The CDR3 has 14 residues. In nucleotides, the CDR3 is TGTGCCAGCAGTTTTGAGAGAGTCACAGATACGCAGTATTTT. Its translation is CASSFERVTDTQYF.

Remarks on this clonotype: Since a much larger clone is just one base distant, this may be a read error. V usage is TRBV5-6 and J usage is TRBJ2-3, with D hard to call. The length of the CDR3 is 13 residues. Per the germline V gene, CDR1 is SGHDT and CDR2 is YYEEEE. The CDR3 here is CASSLQVTDMQYF. The DNA of the CDR3 is TGTGCCAGCAGCCTCCAAGTCACAGATATGCAGTATTTT.

In the case of this clonotype: This CDR3 fails to terminate in the conserved phenylalanine or tryptophan, so it likely reflects a read error. The chain couples TRBV6-5 to TRBJ2-3; D not certain. CDR3 length equals 11 residues. The ends were cut back, 0 bases at V and 5 bases at J, with 0 bases in the middle. Per the germline V gene, CDR1 is MNHEY and CDR2 is SVGAGI. CDR3 protein: CASSYSDTQYL. CDR3 sequence (DNA): TGTGCCAGCAGTTACTCAGATACGCAGTATTTG.

This clonotype was detected only a few times. The chain couples TRBV5-1 to TRBJ2-3, with D possibly TRBD1 on 6 matching bases. This CDR3 region has 18 residues. In germline, CDR1 is SGHRS, CDR2 YFSETQ. With 0 bases removed from V and 0 bases from J, the gap between germline ends came to 17 bases. The DNA of the CDR3 is TGCGCCAGCAGCTTGGCTCGACAGGCAGCCATCAGCACAGATACGCAGTATTTT. Its protein product is CASSLARQAAISTDTQYF. Looking up the rest from reference TRBV5-1 and TRBJ2-3 gives the full variable domain: KAGVTQTPRYLIKTRGQQVTLSCSPISGHRSVSWYQQTPGQGLQFLFEYFSETQRNKGNFPGRFSGRQFSNSRSEMNVSTLELGDSALYLCASSLARQAAISTDTQYFGPGTRLTVL.

The rearrangement links TRBV6-2 or TRBV6-3 to TRBJ1-6, with D possibly TRBD1 on 5 matching bases. The CDR3 covers 15 residues. Trimming shortened V by 2 bases and J by 1 base, and 6 bases separated the two germline ends. CDR1 and CDR2 (germline): MNHEY, SVGEGT. In DNA, the CDR3 is TGTGCCAGCAGTTACGGGACGTCCTATAATTCACCCCTCCACTTT. Encoded protein: CASSYGTSYNSPLHF.

This clonotype came up many times. The chain uses TRBV3-1 and TRBJ1-2; D call uncertain. Trimming shortened V by 7 bases and J by 5 bases, and 26 bases separated the two germline ends. The V gene's germline CDR1 is LGHDT and CDR2 YNNKEL (reference sequence). The CDR3 has 17 amino acids. The CDR3 region is CASKLSGTQVERYGYTF. Written as DNA, the CDR3 is TGTGCCAGCAAACTTAGCGGAACTCAGGTTGAACGATATGGCTACACCTTC.